This T cell receptor (beta chain) was identified during a study of Ad26.COV2.S vaccination and SARS-CoV-2 variants (dated by TCRdb to the early 2020s). Study-wide context: Donors in the vaccine arm were drawn from COV1001, a phase I-IIa trial of Ad26.COV2.S in healthy adults that was multicentre, randomized, double-blind and placebo-controlled. Ad26.COV2.S was administered intramuscularly at 5 x 10^10 or 1 x 10^11 viral particles, either as a single shot or as two shots given 56 days apart. The TCR-sequenced set comprised about 32 samples: approximately 19 Ad26.COV2.S vaccine recipients, 5 placebo recipients and 8 SARS-CoV-2 convalescent individuals. TCRbeta repertoire sequencing served as the tool for gauging how specific and how broad the SARS-CoV-2-reactive T cell receptors were following Ad26.COV2.S vaccination. Trial participants were randomized into five groups of five: low-dose or high-dose Ad26.COV2.S given once or twice, or placebo on both occasions. Investigators did not know the trial group allocation while performing experiments and assessing outcomes. Study-level results and caveats: After vaccination, substantial breadth of spike-specific CD8+ and CD4+ T cell responses was reported. Higher spike-specific TCR breadth was observed in Ad26.COV2.S recipients than in placebo recipients (P = 0.0014). According to the authors, total T cell responses may have been underestimated by the TCR breadth and depth analyses. Comparing responses between vaccine doses or regimens was not something the study was powered to do. Vaccine and placebo recipients had similar non-spike TCR breadth, a finding consistent with the vaccine containing only spike.

In the paper's terms, the treatment or condition label means: around 19 received Ad26.COV2.S at low or high dose, single or two shots; 5 received placebo; per-sample allocation not given. For vaccine and placebo recipients, repertoires were sequenced using samples collected on day 63 after the first injection. Between 29 July and 7 August 2020, Cohort 1b enrolled fewer than 30 adults aged 18-55 years at one site in Boston, USA. As a vaccine, Ad26.COV2.S was a replication-incompetent adenovirus type 26 vector that expressed a prefusion-stabilized SARS-CoV-2 spike protein derived from the original Wuhan strain. As concerns this clone: Its target antigen remains unknown. No base-level quality is on record; no much larger clone is a single base apart.

The germline V gene specifies MNHNS as CDR1 and SASEGT as CDR2. Unmatched junction bases come to 9, with V trimmed by 1 base and J by 4 bases. The cysteine opens and the phenylalanine closes a CDR3 of 16 amino acids. Here the CDR3 DNA is all that survives: 48 bases in frame from base 1. The immunoSEQ Assay was used to sequence TCRbeta CDR3 regions. After extraction, genomic DNA underwent amplification by bias-controlled multiplex PCR, followed by high-throughput sequencing. Per the source publication's procedure: To quantify the absolute abundance of every unique TCRbeta CDR3 region, sequences were collapsed and filtered. Usable DNA was measured by amplifying reference genes present in all nucleated cells, and TCRbeta template counts were normalized to that usable DNA to estimate T cell fraction. Repertoire TCRs were annotated as SARS-CoV-2-specific by exact matching of V gene, CDR3 amino acid sequence and J gene to a known reactive TCR set. The reference SARS-CoV-2 TCR set was obtained from MIRA and was filtered for enrichment in COVID-19-positive ImmuneCODE repertoires, whereby public or cross-reactive TCRs were removed. Using the MIRA antigens, annotated TCRs were further analysed by specific ORF or by position within an ORF. Breadth was defined as the number of annotated unique rearrangements divided by the total number of unique productive rearrangements, and depth was defined as the summed frequency of the annotated unique rearrangements. Two-sided Wilcoxon rank-sum tests were used to compare TCR breadth between groups. TCRdb retrieved this table from immuneACCESS and kept in-frame rearrangements only. Not all clones are present; in checked studies, unresolved V genes account for under half, and no reason is known for the remainder. The DNA gave D and trimming, while V, J and clone size come from that table. This sample gives about 440,000 clones in total; roughly 87% of them show up just once. The top ten clonotypes cover less than 5.5% of the sample.

The source was peripheral blood, collected in a trial of Ad26.COV2.S vaccine versus placebo. The rearranged segments are TRBV6-1 and TRBJ2-5; TRBD2 agrees with 7 junctional bases. This clonotype was obtained from a person aged 18 to 59 who received the Ad26.COV2.S COVID-19 vaccine or a placebo. The DNA is as follows: TGTGCCAGCAGTGAAGGGGTGGCGGGAGTGGGAGAGACCCAGTACTTC. Its product reads: CASSEGVAGVGETQYF.